These T cell receptor beta chains were read from a single sample in a study of blood T cell repertoires in COVID-19. Assay used: immunoSEQ multiplex PCR; TCRdb lists only in-frame clones, some missing. The data contain around 480,000 clones, roughly 88% of them singletons. The sample consisted of peripheral blood. These receptors all stem from a woman in her forties or fifties with COVID-19, enrolled during active disease. Each CDR3 is given with its conserved first and last residue. The D gene is left open where the match is weak. Some rows have no size entry. The others give once, few or many, or a class for an expanded clone.

. | TRBJ1-2 | TRBV7-2 | . | CASSLGQPYGYTF | TGTGCCAGCAGCTTAGGACAGCCCTATGGCTACACCTTC
. | TRBJ1-5 | TRBV7-2 | . | CASSLVGAGGEPQHF | TGTGCCAGCAGCTTAGTAGGGGCCGGGGGAGAGCCCCAGCATTTT
. | TRBJ1-1 | TRBV5-1 | . | CASSSQTGNTEAFF | TGCGCCAGCAGCTCACAGACAGGGAACACTGAAGCTTTCTTT
TRBD1 | TRBJ1-2 | TRBV6-5 | . | CASSYFPTGASSYTF | TGTGCCAGCAGTTACTTCCCGACAGGGGCAAGTAGCTACACCTTC
. | TRBJ1-4 | TRBV3-1/TRBV3-2 | . | CASSARRFTNEKLFF | TGTGCCAGCAGCGCTCGGAGGTTCACTAATGAAAAACTGTTTTTT
. | TRBJ1-4 | TRBV7-3 | . | CASSPRATNEKLFF | TGTGCCAGCAGCCCCCGGGCAACTAATGAAAAACTGTTTTTT
TRBD1 | TRBJ1-2 | TRBV11-2 | . | CASSGTGSWGYTF | TGTGCCAGCAGCGGGACAGGGTCTTGGGGCTACACCTTC
TRBD1 | TRBJ1-2 | TRBV24-1 | . | CATSDPRRGQEGYTF | TGTGCCACCAGTGACCCGAGAAGGGGGCAAGAGGGCTACACCTTC
. | TRBJ1-1 | TRBV5-1 | . | CASYAIQDTEAFF | TGCGCCAGCTATGCAATACAGGACACTGAAGCTTTCTTT
TRBD1 | TRBJ1-2 | TRBV19 | . | CASMAGGRYGYTF | TGTGCCAGTATGGCAGGGGGAAGGTATGGCTACACCTTC
. | TRBJ1-3 | TRBV19 | . | CASSRDRTSGNTIYF | TGTGCCAGTAGTCGAGACAGGACCTCTGGAAACACCATATATTTT
. | TRBJ1-1 | TRBV5-1 | once | CASRVGGGTEAFF | TGCGCCAGCAGGGTAGGGGGTGGCACTGAAGCTTTCTTT
. | TRBJ1-3 | TRBV5-8 | once | CASSLDRGSGNTIYF | TGTGCCAGCAGCTTGGATAGGGGCTCTGGAAACACCATATATTTT
. | TRBJ1-2 | TRBV6-6 | few | CASSPGRIVGELRRGYTF | TGTGCCAGCAGTCCCGGTCGTATTGTGGGAGAGTTAAGACGTGGCTACACCTTC
. | TRBJ1-1 | TRBV25-1 | . | CASSEHEGWSTEAFF | TGTGCCAGCAGTGAGCACGAGGGCTGGAGCACTGAAGCTTTCTTT
. | TRBJ2-3 | TRBV28 | . | CASSFRGASGTDTQYF | TGTGCCAGCAGTTTTAGGGGCGCCAGCGGCACAGATACGCAGTATTTT
. | TRBJ1-3 | TRBV6-5 | . | CASYGGARNTIYF | TGTGCCAGCTATGGGGGGGCGCGAAACACCATATATTTT
. | TRBJ1-4 | TRBV27 | . | CASSFFSGEKLFF | TGTGCCAGCAGTTTTTTCAGTGGTGAAAAACTGTTTTTT
TRBD2 | TRBJ2-3 | TRBV12-5 | . | CASGLGLAGGPGGLSTDTQYF | TGTGCTAGTGGTTTGGGGCTAGCGGGGGGCCCGGGGGGACTTAGCACAGATACGCAGTATTTT
TRBD1 | TRBJ2-1 | TRBV30 | once | CAWTRGPSSYNEQFF | TGTGCCTGGACAAGGGGGCCGAGCTCCTACAATGAGCAGTTCTTC
TRBD2 | TRBJ2-3 | TRBV10-1 | . | CASSESRGLGTDTQYF | TGCGCCAGCAGTGAGTCGAGGGGACTAGGCACAGATACGCAGTATTTT
. | TRBJ1-1 | TRBV29-1 | . | CSVAGQRNTEAFF | TGCAGCGTCGCAGGACAGAGAAACACTGAAGCTTTCTTT
. | TRBJ1-1 | TRBV9 | few | CASSGGGSEAFF | TGTGCCAGCAGTGGGGGAGGAAGTGAAGCTTTCTTT
TRBD1 | TRBJ2-7 | TRBV4-1 | . | CASSRPGTGVYEQYF | TGCGCCAGCAGCCGACCCGGGACAGGGGTGTACGAGCAGTACTTC
TRBD1 | TRBJ2-7 | TRBV5-1 | . | CASSPTDRGINEQYF | TGCGCCAGCAGCCCGACGGACAGGGGGATAAACGAGCAGTACTTC
. | TRBJ2-4 | TRBV5-1 | . | CASSLAGSENIQYF | TGCGCCAGCAGCTTGGCCGGTTCCGAAAACATTCAGTACTTC
TRBD2 | TRBJ2-3 | TRBV5-1 | . | CASSLYSGESNTQYF | TGCGCCAGCAGCTTGTACAGCGGGGAATCCAATACGCAGTATTTT
. | TRBJ1-4 | TRBV2 | . | CASRAGHTATNEKLFF | TGTGCCAGCAGAGCGGGACATACCGCAACTAATGAAAAACTGTTTTTT
. | TRBJ1-1 | TRBV19 | once | CASSIGGASTEAFF | TGTGCCAGTAGTATAGGTGGGGCGTCCACTGAAGCTTTCTTT
. | TRBJ2-3 | TRBV5-1 | . | CASSDTKADTQYF | TGCGCCAGCAGCGACACGAAGGCAGATACGCAGTATTTT
. | TRBJ1-5 | TRBV27 | once | CASSLQRNQPQHF | TGTGCCAGCAGTTTACAGCGAAATCAGCCCCAGCATTTT
TRBD1 | TRBJ2-7 | TRBV24-1 | . | CATSAHSTGSSYEQYF | TGTGCCACCAGTGCCCATTCGACAGGGAGCTCCTACGAGCAGTACTTC
TRBD1 | TRBJ1-1 | TRBV19 | . | CASNRRQGQGKTEAFF | TGTGCCAGTAACCGACGCCAGGGACAGGGAAAGACTGAAGCTTTCTTT
. | TRBJ1-1 | TRBV5-1 | . | CASSFGGLNTEAFF | TGCGCCAGCAGCTTTGGAGGCCTGAACACTGAAGCTTTCTTT
TRBD2 | TRBJ2-1 | TRBV3-1/TRBV3-2 | once | CASTTGLAGVGEQFF | TGTGCCAGCACCACGGGACTAGCGGGGGTCGGTGAGCAGTTCTTC
TRBD2 | TRBJ2-3 | TRBV5-1 | . | CASSSGLAGGPWDTQYF | TGCGCCAGCAGCTCGGGACTAGCGGGGGGGCCATGGGATACGCAGTATTTT
TRBD2 | TRBJ2-7 | TRBV7-9 | . | CASSHTSGGRSSYEQYF | TGTGCCAGCAGTCATACTAGCGGGGGCCGTAGCTCCTACGAGCAGTACTTC
. | TRBJ1-1 | TRBV27 | . | CASSSPRLGGRNTEAFF | TGTGCCAGCAGTTCGCCCAGGCTAGGGGGACGGAACACTGAAGCTTTCTTT
. | TRBJ2-7 | TRBV2 | . | CASSETGSGPTYEQYF | TGTGCCAGCAGTGAAACGGGGTCTGGGCCCACCTACGAGCAGTACTTC
. | TRBJ1-1 | TRBV27 | . | CASSESPLTEAFF | TGTGCCAGCAGTGAATCTCCACTCACTGAAGCTTTCTTT
TRBD2 | TRBJ2-1 | TRBV6-5 | . | CASRRSGGGNEQFF | TGTGCCAGCAGACGTAGCGGGGGGGGAAATGAGCAGTTCTTC